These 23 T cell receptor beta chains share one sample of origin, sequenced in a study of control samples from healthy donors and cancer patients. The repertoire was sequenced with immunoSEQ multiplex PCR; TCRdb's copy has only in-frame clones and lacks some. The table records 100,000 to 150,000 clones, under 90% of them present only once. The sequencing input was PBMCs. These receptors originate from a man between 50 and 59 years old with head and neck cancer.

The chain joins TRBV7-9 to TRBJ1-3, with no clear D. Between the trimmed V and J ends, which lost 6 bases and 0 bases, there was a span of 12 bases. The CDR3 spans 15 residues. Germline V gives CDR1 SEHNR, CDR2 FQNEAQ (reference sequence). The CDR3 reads CASRKRNNSGNTIYF. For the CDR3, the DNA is TGTGCCAGCAGAAAGAGAAACAACTCTGGAAACACCATATATTTT.

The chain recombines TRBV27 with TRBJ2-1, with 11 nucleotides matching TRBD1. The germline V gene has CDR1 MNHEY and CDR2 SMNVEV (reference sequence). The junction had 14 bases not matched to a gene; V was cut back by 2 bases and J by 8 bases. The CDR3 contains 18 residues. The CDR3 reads CASSLVSGQGDRVDEQFF. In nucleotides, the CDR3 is TGTGCCAGCAGTTTAGTATCGGGACAGGGGGACCGAGTCGATGAGCAGTTCTTC.

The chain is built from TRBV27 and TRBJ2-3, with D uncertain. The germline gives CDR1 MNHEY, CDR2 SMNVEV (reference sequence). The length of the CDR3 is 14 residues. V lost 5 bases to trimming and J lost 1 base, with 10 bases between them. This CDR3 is CASSAPSGTDTQYF. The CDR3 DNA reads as TGTGCCAGCAGTGCACCTTCTGGCACAGATACGCAGTATTTT.

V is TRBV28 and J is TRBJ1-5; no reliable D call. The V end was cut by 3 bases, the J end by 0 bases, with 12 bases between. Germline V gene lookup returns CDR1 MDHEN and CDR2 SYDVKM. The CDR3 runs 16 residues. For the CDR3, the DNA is TGTGCCAGCAGTTTCAGTCAGTTTTATAGCAATCAGCCCCAGCATTTT. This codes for CASSFSQFYSNQPQHF.

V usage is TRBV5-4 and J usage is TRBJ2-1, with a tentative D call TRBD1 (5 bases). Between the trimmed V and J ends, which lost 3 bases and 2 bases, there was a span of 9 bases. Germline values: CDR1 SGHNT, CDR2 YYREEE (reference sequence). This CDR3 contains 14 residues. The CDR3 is CASSSGSPYNEQFF. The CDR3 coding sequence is TGTGCCAGCAGCTCAGGGTCCCCCTACAATGAGCAGTTCTTC.

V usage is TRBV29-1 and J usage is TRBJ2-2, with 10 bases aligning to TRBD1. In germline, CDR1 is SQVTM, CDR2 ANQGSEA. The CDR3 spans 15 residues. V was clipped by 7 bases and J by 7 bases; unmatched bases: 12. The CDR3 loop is CSARDRGFSHGELFF. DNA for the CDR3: TGCAGCGCCCGGGACAGGGGATTTTCGCACGGGGAGCTGTTTTTT.

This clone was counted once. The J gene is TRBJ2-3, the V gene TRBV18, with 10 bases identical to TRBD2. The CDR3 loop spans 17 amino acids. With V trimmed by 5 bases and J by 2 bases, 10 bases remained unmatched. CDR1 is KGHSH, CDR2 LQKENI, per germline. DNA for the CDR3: TGTGCCAGCTCAACCGGGACTAGCGCCCACCCCACAGATACGCAGTATTTT. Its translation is CASSTGTSAHPTDTQYF.

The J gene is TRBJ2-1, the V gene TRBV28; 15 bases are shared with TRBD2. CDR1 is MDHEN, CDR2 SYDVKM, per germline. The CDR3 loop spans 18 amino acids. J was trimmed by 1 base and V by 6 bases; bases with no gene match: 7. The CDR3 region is CASSSGTSGRRSYNEQFF. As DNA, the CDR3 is TGTGCCAGCAGCTCCGGGACTAGCGGGAGGAGATCCTACAATGAGCAGTTCTTC.

CDR3 bases: TGTGCCAGCAGTTTAAAGGGGGCGAGCAATCAGCCCCAGCATTTT. Amino acids: CASSLKGASNQPQHF. The genes are TRBV28 and TRBJ1-5, with 7 bases that match TRBD1. V was pared by 2 bases and J by 1 base, with 2 bases of the junction left unmatched. The CDR3 has 15 residues. Germline lookup yields CDR1 MDHEN and CDR2 SYDVKM.

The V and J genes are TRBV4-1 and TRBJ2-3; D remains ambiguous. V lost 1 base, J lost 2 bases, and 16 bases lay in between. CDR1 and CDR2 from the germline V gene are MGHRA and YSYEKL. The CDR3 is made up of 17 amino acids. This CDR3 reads CASSQVVRATYTDTQYF. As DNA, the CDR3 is TGCGCCAGCAGCCAAGTTGTCAGAGCGACTTACACAGATACGCAGTATTTT.

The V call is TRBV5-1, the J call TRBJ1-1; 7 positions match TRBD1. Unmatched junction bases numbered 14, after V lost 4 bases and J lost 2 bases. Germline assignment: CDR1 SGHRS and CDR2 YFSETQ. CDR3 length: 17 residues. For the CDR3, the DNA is TGCGCCAGCAGCCTGAAAACCGCCGGGACAGACAACACTGAAGCTTTCTTT. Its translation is CASSLKTAGTDNTEAFF. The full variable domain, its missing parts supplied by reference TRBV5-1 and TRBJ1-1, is KAGVTQTPRYLIKTRGQQVTLSCSPISGHRSVSWYQQTPGQGLQFLFEYFSETQRNKGNFPGRFSGRQFSNSRSEMNVSTLELGDSALYLCASSLKTAGTDNTEAFFGQGTRLTVV.

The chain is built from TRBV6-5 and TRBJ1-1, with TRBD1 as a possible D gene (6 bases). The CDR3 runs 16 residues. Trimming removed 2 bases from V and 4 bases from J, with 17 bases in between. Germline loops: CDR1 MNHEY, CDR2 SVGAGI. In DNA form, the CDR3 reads TGTGCCAGCAGTTACGACAGGAGAGGCCAAGGCACTGAAGCTTTCTTT. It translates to CASSYDRRGQGTEAFF.

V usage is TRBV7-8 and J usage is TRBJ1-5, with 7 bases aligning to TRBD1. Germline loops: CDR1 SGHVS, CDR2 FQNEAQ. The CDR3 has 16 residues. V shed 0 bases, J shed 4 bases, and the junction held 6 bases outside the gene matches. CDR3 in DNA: TGTGCCAGCAGCTTAGCGGTCAGGGGGACGAATCAGCCCCAGCATTTT. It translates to CASSLAVRGTNQPQHF.

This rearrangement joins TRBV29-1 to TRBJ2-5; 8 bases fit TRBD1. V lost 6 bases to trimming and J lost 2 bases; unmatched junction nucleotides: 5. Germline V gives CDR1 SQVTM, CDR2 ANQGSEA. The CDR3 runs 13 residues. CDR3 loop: CSVRTGLQETQYF. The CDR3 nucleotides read TGCAGCGTCCGGACAGGGCTTCAAGAGACCCAGTACTTC.

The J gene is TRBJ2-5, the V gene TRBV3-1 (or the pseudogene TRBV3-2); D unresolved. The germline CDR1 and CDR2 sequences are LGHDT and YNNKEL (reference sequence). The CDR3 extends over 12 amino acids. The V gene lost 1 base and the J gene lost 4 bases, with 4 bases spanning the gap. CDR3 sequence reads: CASSQGPETQYF. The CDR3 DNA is TGTGCCAGCAGCCAAGGCCCAGAGACCCAGTACTTC.

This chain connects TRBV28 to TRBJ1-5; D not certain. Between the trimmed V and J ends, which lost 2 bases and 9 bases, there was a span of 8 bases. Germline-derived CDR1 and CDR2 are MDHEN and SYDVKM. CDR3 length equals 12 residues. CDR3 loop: CASSLNDRPQHF. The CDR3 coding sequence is TGTGCCAGCAGTTTAAATGACCGGCCCCAGCATTTT.

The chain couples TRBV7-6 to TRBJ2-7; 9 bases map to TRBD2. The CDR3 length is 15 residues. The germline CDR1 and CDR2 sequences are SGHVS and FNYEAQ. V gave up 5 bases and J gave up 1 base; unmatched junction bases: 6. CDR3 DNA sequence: TGTGCCAGCAGCCTCGGGACTAGCATATCCTACGAGCAGTACTTC. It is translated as CASSLGTSISYEQYF.

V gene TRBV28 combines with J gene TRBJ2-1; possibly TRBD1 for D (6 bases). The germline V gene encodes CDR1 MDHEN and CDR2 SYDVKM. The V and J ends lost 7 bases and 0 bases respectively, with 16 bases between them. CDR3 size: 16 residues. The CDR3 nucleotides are TGTGCCAGCATCCCGGCAGGGGTTAACTCCTACAATGAGCAGTTCTTC. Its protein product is CASIPAGVNSYNEQFF.

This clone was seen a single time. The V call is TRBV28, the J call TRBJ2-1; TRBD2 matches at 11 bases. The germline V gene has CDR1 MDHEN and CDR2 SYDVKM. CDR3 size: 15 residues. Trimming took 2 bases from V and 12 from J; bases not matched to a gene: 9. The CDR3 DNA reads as TGTGCCAGCAGTTTACAGTCTAGCGGGAGGCTGGGGCAGTTCTTC. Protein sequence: CASSLQSSGRLGQFF.

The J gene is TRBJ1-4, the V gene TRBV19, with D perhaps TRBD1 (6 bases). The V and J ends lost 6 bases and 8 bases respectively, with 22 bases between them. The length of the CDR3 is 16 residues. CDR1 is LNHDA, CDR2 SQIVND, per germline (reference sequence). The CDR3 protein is CASSHARSGAREKLFF. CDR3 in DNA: TGTGCCAGTAGCCACGCTCGGTCAGGGGCGCGAGAAAAACTGTTTTTT.

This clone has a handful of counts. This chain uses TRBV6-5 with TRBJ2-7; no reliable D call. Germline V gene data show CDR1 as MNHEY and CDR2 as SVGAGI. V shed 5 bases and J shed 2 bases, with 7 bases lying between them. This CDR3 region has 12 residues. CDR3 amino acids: CASSPAAYEQYF. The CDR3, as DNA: TGTGCCAGCAGTCCGGCGGCCTACGAGCAGTACTTC.

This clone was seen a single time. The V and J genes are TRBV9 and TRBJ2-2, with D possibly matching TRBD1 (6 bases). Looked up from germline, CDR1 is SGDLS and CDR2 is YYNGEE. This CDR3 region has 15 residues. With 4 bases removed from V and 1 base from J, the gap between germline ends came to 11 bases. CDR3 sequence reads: CASSPRGQNTGELFF. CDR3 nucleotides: TGTGCCAGCAGCCCACGGGGACAGAACACCGGGGAGCTGTTTTTT.

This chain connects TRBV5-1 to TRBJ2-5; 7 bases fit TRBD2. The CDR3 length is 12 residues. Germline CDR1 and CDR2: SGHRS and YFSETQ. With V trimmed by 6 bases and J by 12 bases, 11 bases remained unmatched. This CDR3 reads CASKTDGREEYF. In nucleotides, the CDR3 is TGCGCCAGCAAAACCGACGGACGGGAGGAGTACTTC.